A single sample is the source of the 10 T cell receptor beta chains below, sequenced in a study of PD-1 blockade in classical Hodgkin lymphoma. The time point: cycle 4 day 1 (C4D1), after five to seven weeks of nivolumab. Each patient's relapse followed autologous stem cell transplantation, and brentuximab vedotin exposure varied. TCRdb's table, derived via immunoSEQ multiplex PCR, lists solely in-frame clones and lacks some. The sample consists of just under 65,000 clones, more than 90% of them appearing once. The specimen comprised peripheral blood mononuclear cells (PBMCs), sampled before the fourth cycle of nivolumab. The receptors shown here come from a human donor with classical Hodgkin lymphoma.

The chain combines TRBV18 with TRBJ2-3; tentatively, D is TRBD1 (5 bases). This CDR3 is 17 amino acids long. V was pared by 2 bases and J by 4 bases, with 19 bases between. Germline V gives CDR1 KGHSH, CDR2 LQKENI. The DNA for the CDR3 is TGTGCCAGCTCACCAATCCCCCTGGGCAGGGTGGCAGATACGCAGTATTTT. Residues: CASSPIPLGRVADTQYF.

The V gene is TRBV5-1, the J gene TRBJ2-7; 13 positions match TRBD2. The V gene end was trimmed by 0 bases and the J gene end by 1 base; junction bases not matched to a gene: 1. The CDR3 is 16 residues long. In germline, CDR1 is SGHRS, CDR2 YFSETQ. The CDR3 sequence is CASSLGGLAGSYEQYF. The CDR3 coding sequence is TGCGCCAGCAGCTTGGGGGGACTAGCGGGGTCCTACGAGCAGTACTTC.

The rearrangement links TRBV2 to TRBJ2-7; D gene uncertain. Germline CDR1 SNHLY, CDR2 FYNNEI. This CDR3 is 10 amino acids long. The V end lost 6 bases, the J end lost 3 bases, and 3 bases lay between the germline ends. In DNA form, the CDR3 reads TGTGCCAGCAGGTACTACGAGCAGTACTTC. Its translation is CASRYYEQYF.

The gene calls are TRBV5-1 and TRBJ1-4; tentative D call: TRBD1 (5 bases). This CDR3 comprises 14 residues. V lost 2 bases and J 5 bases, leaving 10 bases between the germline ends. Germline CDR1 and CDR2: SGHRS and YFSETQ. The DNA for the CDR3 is TGCGCCAGCAGCTTCGGAGGGGACAATGAAAAACTGTTTTTT. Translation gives CASSFGGDNEKLFF.

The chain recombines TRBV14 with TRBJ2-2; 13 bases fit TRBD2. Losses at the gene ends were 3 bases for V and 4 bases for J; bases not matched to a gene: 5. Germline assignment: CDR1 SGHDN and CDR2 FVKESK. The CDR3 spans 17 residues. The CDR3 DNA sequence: TGTGCCAGCAGCCAGGAACTAGCGGGAGGGATCACCGGGGAGCTGTTTTTT. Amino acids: CASSQELAGGITGELFF.

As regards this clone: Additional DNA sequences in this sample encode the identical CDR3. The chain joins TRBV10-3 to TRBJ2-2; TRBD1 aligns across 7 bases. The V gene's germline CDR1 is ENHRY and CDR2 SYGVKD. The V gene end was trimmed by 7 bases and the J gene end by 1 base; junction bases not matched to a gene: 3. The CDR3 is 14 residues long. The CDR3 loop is CAITRTGNTGELFF. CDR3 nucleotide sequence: TGTGCCATCACTCGGACAGGGAACACCGGGGAGCTGTTTTTT.

The CDR3 DNA reads TGTGCCACCAGCATGTTTAGCAGGGGTCAGCCCCAGCATTTT. Its translation: CATSMFSRGQPQHF. J is TRBJ1-5 and V is TRBV15, with D tentatively TRBD1 (6 bases). Germline CDR1 LNHNV, CDR2 YYDKDF (reference sequence). This CDR3 is built from 14 residues. V dropped 4 bases and J dropped 6 bases, with 13 bases sitting between them.

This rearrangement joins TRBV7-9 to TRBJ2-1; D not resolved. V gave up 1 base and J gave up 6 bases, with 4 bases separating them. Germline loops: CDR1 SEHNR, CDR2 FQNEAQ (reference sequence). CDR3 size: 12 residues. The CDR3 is CASSLVVNEQFF. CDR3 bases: TGTGCCAGCAGCTTAGTCGTCAATGAGCAGTTCTTC. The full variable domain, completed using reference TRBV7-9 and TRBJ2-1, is DTGVSQNPRHKITKRGQNVTFRCDPISEHNRLYWYRQTLGQGPEFLTYFQNEAQLEKSRLLSDRFSAERPKGSFSTLEIQRTEQGDSAMYLCASSLVVNEQFFGPGTRLTVL.

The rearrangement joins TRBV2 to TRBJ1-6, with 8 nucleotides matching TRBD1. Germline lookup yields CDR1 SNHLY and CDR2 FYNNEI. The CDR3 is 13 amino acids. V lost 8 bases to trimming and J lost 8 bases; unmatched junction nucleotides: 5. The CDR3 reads CASQGQGHSPLHF. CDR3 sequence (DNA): TGTGCCAGCCAAGGACAGGGTCATTCACCCCTCCACTTT.

The CDR3 is CASRAGTEQYF. For the CDR3, the DNA is TGTGCCAGTAGGGCGGGGACCGAGCAGTACTTC. The gene calls are TRBV19 and TRBJ2-7; possible D gene TRBD2, 6 bases. CDR3 length equals 11 residues. CDR1 and CDR2 (germline): LNHDA, SQIVND (reference sequence). Trimming removed 6 bases from V and 6 bases from J, with 9 bases in between.